This TCR beta chain is from a study of Ad26.COV2.S vaccination and SARS-CoV-2 variants. About the study: Ad26.COV2.S, an intramuscular injection, was given once or twice 56 days apart. Study results and limitations: Researchers cautioned that TCR breadth and depth analyses may have underestimated total T cell responses. Reportedly, spike-specific CD8+ and CD4+ T cell responses achieved substantial breadth once vaccination had taken place.

This table comes from immunoSEQ multiplex PCR, and its TCRdb copy is limited to in-frame clones, with some not included. The sample consists of about 680,000 clones, roughly 90% of them appearing once. Treatment denoted: roughly 19 received Ad26.COV2.S at low or high dose, single or two shots; roughly five received placebo; per-sample allocation not given. Day 63 following the first vaccine or placebo injection was when the samples were taken. V was clipped by 4 bases and J by 2 bases, with 13 bases between them. Germline CDR1 is MNHEY and CDR2 is SVGEGT. CDR3 length equals 15 residues. This clone occurred once. As yet, its antigen is unknown.

The chain uses TRBV6-2 or TRBV6-3 and TRBJ2-3; weak D call: TRBD2 (5 bases). The clonotype comes from a person between 18 and 59 years old who received the Ad26.COV2.S COVID-19 vaccine or a placebo. Sequences were derived from peripheral blood, sampled in a trial of Ad26.COV2.S vaccine versus placebo. The CDR3 sequence is CASSSAGVYTDTQYF. The CDR3 DNA sequence: TGTGCCAGCAGTTCAGCCGGGGTCTACACAGATACGCAGTATTTT.